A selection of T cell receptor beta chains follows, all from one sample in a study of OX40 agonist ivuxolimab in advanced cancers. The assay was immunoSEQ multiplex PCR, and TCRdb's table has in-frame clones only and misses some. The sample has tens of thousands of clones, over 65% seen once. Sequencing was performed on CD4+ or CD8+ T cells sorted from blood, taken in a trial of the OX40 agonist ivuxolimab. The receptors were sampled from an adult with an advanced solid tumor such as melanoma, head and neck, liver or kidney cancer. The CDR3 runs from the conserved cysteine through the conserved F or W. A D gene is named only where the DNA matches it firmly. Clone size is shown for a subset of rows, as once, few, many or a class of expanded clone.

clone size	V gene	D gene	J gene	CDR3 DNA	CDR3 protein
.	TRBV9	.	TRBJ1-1	TGTGCCAGCAGCGTAGACCTGAACACTGAAGCTTTCTTT	CASSVDLNTEAFF
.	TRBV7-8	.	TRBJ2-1	TGTGCCAGCAGCTTACCCGCCCGGGACCATTCCTACAATGAGCAGTTCTTC	CASSLPARDHSYNEQFF
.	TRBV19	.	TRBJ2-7	TGTGCCAGTAGTCTCGCGGTATCCTACGAGCAGTACTTC	CASSLAVSYEQYF
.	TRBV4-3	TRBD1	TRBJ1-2	TGCGCCAGCAGCCTGCAGGGGGAAACGGATGGCTACACCTTC	CASSLQGETDGYTF
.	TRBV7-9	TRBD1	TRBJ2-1	TGTGCCAGCAGCCCTCGATATGGGACAGGGGCCAATGAGCAGTTCTTC	CASSPRYGTGANEQFF
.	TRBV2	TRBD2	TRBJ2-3	TGTGCCAGCAGTGGCCCGACTAGCGGGAGAGTAGAGGCCCCCACAGATACGCAGTATTTT	CASSGPTSGRVEAPTDTQYF
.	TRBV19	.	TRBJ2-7	TGTGCCAGTAGTATCGCGCTAGGAACCTACGAGCAGTACTTC	CASSIALGTYEQYF
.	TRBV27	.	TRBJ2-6	TGTGCCAGCAGTTTAACGGGGTCTGGGGCCAACGTCCTGACTTTC	CASSLTGSGANVLTF
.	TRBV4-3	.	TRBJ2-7	TGCGCCAGCAGCCCAACTGCTGCTGCGTTGTCCGAGCAGTACTTC	CASSPTAAALSEQYF
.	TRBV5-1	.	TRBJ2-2	TGCGCCAGCAGCTTGGACCTCTACACCGGGGAGCTGTTTTTT	CASSLDLYTGELFF
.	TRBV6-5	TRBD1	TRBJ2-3	TGTGCCAGCAGTTTGACAGGGGGGAGCACAGATACGCAGTATTTT	CASSLTGGSTDTQYF
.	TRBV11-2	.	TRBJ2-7	TGTGCCAGCAGCTTAGTGTCCGGTTACGAGCAGTACTTC	CASSLVSGYEQYF
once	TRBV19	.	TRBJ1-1	TGTGCCAGTAGTATTTTTGCAGGATCGAACACTGAAGCTTTCTTT	CASSIFAGSNTEAFF
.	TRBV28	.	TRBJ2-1	TGTGCCAGCAGTTCCCGGGGGGCGAGGGACAATGAGCAGTTCTTC	CASSSRGARDNEQFF
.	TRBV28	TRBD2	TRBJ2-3	TGTGCCAGCAGTTTAGGGGCTAGCGGGAGGCCCAGCACAGATACGCAGTATTTT	CASSLGASGRPSTDTQYF
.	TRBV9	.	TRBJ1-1	TGTGCCAGCGCCCCGGGGTTGGCGGACACTGAAGCTTTCTTT	CASAPGLADTEAFF
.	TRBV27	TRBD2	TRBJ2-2	TGTGCCAGTGGGAGGGGCAGGAACACCGGGGAGCTGTTTTTT	CASGRGRNTGELFF
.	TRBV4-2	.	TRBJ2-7	TGTGCCAGCAGCCAAGGGCAGGGAGGCACCTACGAGCAGTACTTC	CASSQGQGGTYEQYF
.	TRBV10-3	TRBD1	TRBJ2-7	TGTGCCATCAGTGAGACAGGGGAAACCTACGAGCAGTACTTC	CAISETGETYEQYF
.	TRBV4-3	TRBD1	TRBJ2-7	TGCGCCAGCAGTCCCGGGACAGGGGCCTACGAGCAGTACTTC	CASSPGTGAYEQYF
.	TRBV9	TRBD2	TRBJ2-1	TGTGCCAGCAGCGTAGCGGGAGGACTAAGCAATGAGCAGTTCTTC	CASSVAGGLSNEQFF
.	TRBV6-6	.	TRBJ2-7	TGTGCCAGCAGTTACTCGAGGGACTCCTCCTACGAGCAGTACTTC	CASSYSRDSSYEQYF
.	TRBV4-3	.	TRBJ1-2	TGCGCCAGCAGCCAGGACCCTTCCGGAGGGCCTAACTATGGCTACACCTTC	CASSQDPSGGPNYGYTF
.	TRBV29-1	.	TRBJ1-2	TGCAGCGTTGAAGAGGGGAGGTTGCTTGCTGGCTACACCTTC	CSVEEGRLLAGYTF
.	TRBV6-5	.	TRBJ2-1	TGTGCCAGCAGTTACTCGGGCAGCAATGAGCAGTTCTTC	CASSYSGSNEQFF
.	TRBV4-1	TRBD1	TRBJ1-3	TGCGCCAGCAGCCAGAACCAGGGGGCTTCTGGAAACACCATATATTTT	CASSQNQGASGNTIYF
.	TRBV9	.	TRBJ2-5	TGTGCCAGCAGCGTAGCCGTCGGGGGGCTGGAGACCCAGTACTTC	CASSVAVGGLETQYF
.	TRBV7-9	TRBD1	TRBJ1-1	TGTGCCAGCAGGGGCCCGGGACAGGTGAACACTGAAGCTTTCTTT	CASRGPGQVNTEAFF
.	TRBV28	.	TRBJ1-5	TGTGCCAGCAGTTTAAGGACATTTCCATATCAGCCCCAGCATTTT	CASSLRTFPYQPQHF
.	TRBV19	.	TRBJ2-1	TGTGCCAGTACTCCATCCGGGGGACCCTCCTACAATGAGCAGTTCTTC	CASTPSGGPSYNEQFF
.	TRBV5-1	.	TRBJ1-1	TGCGCCAGCAGCTTGATAAATTACGGAAACACTGAAGCTTTCTTT	CASSLINYGNTEAFF
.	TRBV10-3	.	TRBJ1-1	TGTGCCATCAGTGAGTGGGCAGGGGAACTCACTGAAGCTTTCTTT	CAISEWAGELTEAFF
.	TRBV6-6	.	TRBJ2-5	TGTGCCAGCAGTTTTGGAGGGACCCAGTACTTC	CASSFGGTQYF
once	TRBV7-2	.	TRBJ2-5	TGTGCCAGCACCCCAAGGGACGGACAAGAGACCCAGTACTTC	CASTPRDGQETQYF
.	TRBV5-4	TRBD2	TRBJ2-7	TGTGCCAGCAGCTGGGGACTAGCGGGGCCCTACGAGCAGTACTTC	CASSWGLAGPYEQYF
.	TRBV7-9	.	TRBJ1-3	TGTGCCAGCAGCTTAGTAGGGGAGCCTGGAAACACCATATATTTT	CASSLVGEPGNTIYF
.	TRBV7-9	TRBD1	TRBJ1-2	TGTGCCAGCAGCTTAGGTTTTGGGGACAGGGAAGGCTACACCTTC	CASSLGFGDREGYTF
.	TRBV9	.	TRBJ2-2	TGTGCCAGCGAAATGGGGTCAAACACCGGGGAGCTGTTTTTT	CASEMGSNTGELFF
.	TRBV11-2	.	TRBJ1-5	TGTGCCAGCAGCTTAGGGGGGGGGCGTCAGCCCCAGCATTTT	CASSLGGGRQPQHF
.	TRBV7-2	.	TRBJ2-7	TGTGCCAGCAGCTACGGTAGCCATTACGAGCAGTACTTC	CASSYGSHYEQYF
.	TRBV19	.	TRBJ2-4	TGTGCCAGTAGTATCTCCCTCATCGATCCTGGTGGGCCAGGGGACATTCAGTACTTC	CASSISLIDPGGPGDIQYF
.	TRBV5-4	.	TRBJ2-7	TGTGCCAGCAGCTTTGCGCCAGGGTACGAGCAGTACTTC	CASSFAPGYEQYF
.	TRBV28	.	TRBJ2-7	TGTGCCAGCAGTTTATTAACAGAGCAGTACTTC	CASSLLTEQYF
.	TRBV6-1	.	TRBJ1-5	TGTGCCAGCACCGACTGGGGGTCAGGCAATCAGCCCCAGCATTTT	CASTDWGSGNQPQHF
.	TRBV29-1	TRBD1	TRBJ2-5	TGCAGCGTTTCGTCGACAGGGAGAGAAGAGACCCAGTACTTC	CSVSSTGREETQYF
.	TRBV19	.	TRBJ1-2	TGTGCCAGTAGCTCCTTTTACAGGGCGGCTGGCTACACCTTC	CASSSFYRAAGYTF
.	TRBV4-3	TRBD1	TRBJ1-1	TGCGCCAGCAGCCAACTGATGGGGACAGGGAATACGAACACTGAAGCTTTCTTT	CASSQLMGTGNTNTEAFF
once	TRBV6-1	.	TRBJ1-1	TGTGCCAGCATTCGGGGTGAAGCGCCGAACACTGAAGCTTTCTTT	CASIRGEAPNTEAFF
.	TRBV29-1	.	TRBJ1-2	TGCAGCGTTCAAAGGGGTAGGAATGTTGGCTACACCTTC	CSVQRGRNVGYTF
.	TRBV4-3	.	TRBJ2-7	TGCGCCAGCAGCCAAGATTGGGGGGACGAGCAGTACTTC	CASSQDWGDEQYF
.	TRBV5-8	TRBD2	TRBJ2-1	TGTGCCAGCAACCCTGGACTAGAGGTAATGAATGAGCAGTTCTTC	CASNPGLEVMNEQFF
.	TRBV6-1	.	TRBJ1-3	TGTGCCAGCAGTGAAGCGGAGGGGTCTGGAAACACCATATATTTT	CASSEAEGSGNTIYF
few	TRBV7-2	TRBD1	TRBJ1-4	TGTGCCAGCAGCTTAGGGACAGGGTTTAATGAAAAACTGTTTTTT	CASSLGTGFNEKLFF
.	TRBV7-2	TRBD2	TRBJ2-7	TGTGCCAGCAGCTTGACTAGCGGGGGGTACGAGCAGTACTTC	CASSLTSGGYEQYF
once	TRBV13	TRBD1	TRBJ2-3	TGTGCCAGCAGCCAGGGACAGGGGATATTAGATACGCAGTATTTT	CASSQGQGILDTQYF